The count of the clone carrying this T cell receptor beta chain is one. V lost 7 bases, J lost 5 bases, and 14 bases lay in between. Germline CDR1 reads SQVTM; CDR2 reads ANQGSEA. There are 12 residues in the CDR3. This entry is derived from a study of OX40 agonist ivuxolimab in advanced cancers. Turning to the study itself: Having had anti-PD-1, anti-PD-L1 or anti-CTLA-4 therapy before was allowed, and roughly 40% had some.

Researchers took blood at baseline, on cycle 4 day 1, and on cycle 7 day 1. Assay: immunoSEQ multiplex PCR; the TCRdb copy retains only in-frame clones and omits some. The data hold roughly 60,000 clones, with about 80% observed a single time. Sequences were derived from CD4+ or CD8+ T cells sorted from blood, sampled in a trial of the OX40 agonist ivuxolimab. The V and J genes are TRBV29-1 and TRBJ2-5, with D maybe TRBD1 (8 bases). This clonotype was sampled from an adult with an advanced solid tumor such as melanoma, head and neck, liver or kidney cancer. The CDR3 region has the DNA TGCAGCGGCGGACAGGGAGGGGAGACCCAGTACTTC. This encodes CSGGQGGETQYF.